The 18 T cell receptor beta chains below come from one sample, sequenced in a study of T cell responses to AZD1222 COVID-19 vaccine. The assay was immunoSEQ multiplex PCR, and TCRdb's table has in-frame clones only and misses some. The sample has over 150,000 clones, over 85% seen once. This specimen consisted of peripheral blood, obtained on day 0 of AZD1222 vaccination. These receptors all stem from an adult in good health.

J is TRBJ1-5 and V is TRBV7-2, with D possibly being TRBD1 (5 bases). Germline V gene data show CDR1 as SGHTA and CDR2 as FQGNSA. CDR3 length equals 14 residues. V gave up 2 bases and J gave up 7 bases, with 12 bases separating them. The CDR3 loop is CASSLSSGSQPQHF. CDR3 DNA: TGTGCCAGCAGCTTATCTTCAGGGTCCCAGCCCCAGCATTTT.

The rearrangement links TRBV7-2 to TRBJ1-1, with D tentatively TRBD1 (6 bases). The CDR3 is made up of 13 amino acids. From germline, CDR1 is SGHTA and CDR2 FQGNSA. V was trimmed by 4 bases and J by 10 bases, leaving 16 bases between them. CDR3 sequence: CASSSPDSRRAFF. The CDR3 bases are TGTGCCAGCAGCTCTCCGGACAGTCGTCGAGCTTTCTTT.

V is TRBV4-1 and J is TRBJ2-3; D gene uncertain. Germline V gene sequence: CDR1 MGHRA, CDR2 YSYEKL. CDR3 size: 13 residues. Between the trimmed V and J ends, which lost 1 base and 2 bases, there was a span of 4 bases. DNA for the CDR3: TGCGCCAGCAGCCAAGCTTTCACAGATACGCAGTATTTT. Translated, it gives CASSQAFTDTQYF.

The V gene is TRBV3-1 (or the pseudogene TRBV3-2), the J gene TRBJ2-2, with D possibly being TRBD2 (5 bases). Trimming shortened V by 0 bases and J by 4 bases, and 18 bases separated the two germline ends. The CDR3 is made up of 18 amino acids. The germline V gene encodes CDR1 LGHDT and CDR2 YNNKEL (reference sequence). The CDR3 region has the DNA TGTGCCAGCAGCCAAGATTACGGGGTGGTAGCTCGCACCGGGGAGCTGTTTTTT. Its protein is CASSQDYGVVARTGELFF.

The rearrangement links TRBV27 to TRBJ1-5; D gene unclear. Between the trimmed V and J ends, which lost 4 bases and 3 bases, there was a span of 19 bases. This CDR3 is 17 amino acids long. Germline CDR1 reads MNHEY; CDR2 reads SMNVEV (reference sequence). DNA for the CDR3: TGTGCCAGCAGTTATGTGGCGGGCCCTGCATTCAATCAGCCCCAGCATTTT. Translation gives CASSYVAGPAFNQPQHF.

The rearrangement uses TRBV12-3 or TRBV12-4 and TRBJ1-2, with D unclear. V lost 5 bases to trimming and J lost 7 bases, with 14 bases between them. The CDR3 runs to 13 residues. CDR3 DNA sequence: TGTGCCAGCAGTCCCCGGGATATACGTGGCTACACCTTC. Protein product: CASSPRDIRGYTF.

In this sample, this clone turned up once. This rearrangement joins TRBV15 to TRBJ1-5; D gene ambiguous. V dropped 1 base and J dropped 9 bases, with 10 bases sitting between them. This CDR3 comprises 13 residues. The germline CDR1 and CDR2 sequences are LNHNV and YYDKDF (reference sequence). The DNA for the CDR3 is TGTGCCACCAGCAGAGGGGAGCCCGGGCCCCAGCATTTT. The encoded protein is CATSRGEPGPQHF.

The chain combines TRBV15 with TRBJ2-3; D is unclear. This CDR3 spans 14 amino acids. The V end lost 0 bases, the J end lost 2 bases, and 6 bases lay between the germline ends. The germline CDR1 and CDR2 sequences are LNHNV and YYDKDF (reference sequence). The CDR3 nucleotides are TGTGCCACCAGCAGAGAGCAACTCACAGATACGCAGTATTTT. Translating gives CATSREQLTDTQYF. Full variable domain (rest looked up from reference TRBV15 and TRBJ2-3): DAMVIQNPRYQVTQFGKPVTLSCSQTLNHNVMYWYQQKSSQAPKLLFHYYDKDFNNEADTPDNFQSRRPNTSFCFLDIRSPGLGDTAMYLCATSREQLTDTQYFGPGTRLTVL.

This chain joins TRBV7-2 and TRBJ2-7; 16 bases fit TRBD2. Looked up from germline, CDR1 is SGHTA and CDR2 is FQGNSA. V was clipped by 5 bases and J by 7 bases; unmatched bases: 5. This CDR3 region has 15 residues. The CDR3 sequence is CASSAGLAGGREQYF. CDR3 DNA: TGTGCCAGCAGCGCGGGACTAGCGGGGGGGCGGGAGCAGTACTTC.

The V call is TRBV6-5, the J call TRBJ1-2; a weak D match, TRBD1 (6 bases). There are 14 residues in the CDR3. V shed 0 bases and J shed 5 bases, with 10 bases lying between them. The V gene's germline CDR1 is MNHEY and CDR2 SVGAGI. This CDR3 reads CASSYSQGLYGYTF. The CDR3 bases are TGTGCCAGCAGTTACTCGCAGGGGTTGTATGGCTACACCTTC.

The V call is TRBV7-9, the J call TRBJ2-1; D is uncertain. Trimming took 1 base from V and 5 from J, leaving 6 bases between them. The length of the CDR3 is 13 residues. CDR1 is SEHNR, CDR2 FQNEAQ, per germline (reference sequence). The CDR3 DNA is TGTGCCAGCAGCTTAGATAGGCACAATGAGCAGTTCTTC. It is translated as CASSLDRHNEQFF.

This chain joins TRBV5-1 and TRBJ2-7; 12 bases map to TRBD1. The germline gives CDR1 SGHRS, CDR2 YFSETQ. CDR3 size: 14 residues. With V trimmed by 2 bases and J by 5 bases, 2 bases remained unmatched. DNA for the CDR3: TGCGCCAGCAGCTTAGGGACAGGGGGCCACGAGCAGTACTTC. Protein sequence: CASSLGTGGHEQYF.

The chain joins TRBV6-4 to TRBJ2-2; TRBD2 matches at 10 bases. Trimming cost V 5 bases and J 0 bases; bases outside gene matches: 0. This CDR3 spans 15 amino acids. The germline CDR1 and CDR2 sequences are MRHNA and SNTAGT. Here the CDR3 reads CASSTSGANTGELFF. CDR3 DNA: TGTGCCAGCAGTACTAGCGGGGCGAACACCGGGGAGCTGTTTTTT.

This chain uses TRBV18 with TRBJ2-7; TRBD2 agrees at 13 bases. Germline-derived CDR1 and CDR2 are KGHSH and LQKENI. CDR3 length: 20 amino acids. The V gene end was trimmed by 6 bases and the J gene end by 0 bases; junction bases not matched to a gene: 17. CDR3: CASSGSQTSGGTRSSYEQYF. Written as DNA, the CDR3 is TGTGCCAGCTCCGGGTCTCAGACTAGCGGGGGGACTCGCAGCTCCTACGAGCAGTACTTC.

The genes are TRBV11-2 and TRBJ2-1; 12 bases map to TRBD2. In germline, CDR1 is SGHAT, CDR2 FQNNGV. The trim removed 6 bases at V and 2 bases at J, leaving 8 bases unmatched. The CDR3 covers 17 residues. This CDR3 is CASRDTTSGGTYNEQFF. For the CDR3, the DNA is TGTGCCAGCAGGGACACTACTAGCGGGGGGACCTACAATGAGCAGTTCTTC.

This sequence joins TRBV3-1 (or the pseudogene TRBV3-2) and TRBJ1-1; the match to TRBD1 covers 7 bases. Germline lookup yields CDR1 LGHDT and CDR2 YNNKEL (reference sequence). V dropped 4 bases and J dropped 2; count of bases not matched to a gene: 7. This CDR3 has 15 amino acids. The CDR3, as DNA: TGTGCCAGCAGCCGTAACAGGGGACCAAACACTGAAGCTTTCTTT. It encodes CASSRNRGPNTEAFF.

The rearrangement uses TRBV30 and TRBJ2-1, with 11 bases fitting TRBD1. Germline CDR1 GTSNPN, CDR2 SVGIG (reference sequence). Trimming removed 4 bases from V and 10 bases from J; junction bases left unmatched: 6. The CDR3 consists of 13 residues. The CDR3 DNA follows: TGTGCCTGGACTGGACAGGGGGCCAGGGAGCAGTTCTTC. Its protein is CAWTGQGAREQFF.

The CDR3 bases are TGTGCCACCAGCAGAGATAGGGTGCTCACCGGGGAGCTGTTTTTT. It encodes CATSRDRVLTGELFF. This chain uses TRBV15 with TRBJ2-2, with D unclear. V lost 0 bases to trimming and J lost 4 bases, with 9 bases between them. The CDR3 has 15 amino acids. Germline V lookup: CDR1 LNHNV, CDR2 YYDKDF (reference sequence).